This T cell receptor (beta chain) was profiled in a study of cytomegalovirus exposure and HLA in healthy donors. The table came from immunoSEQ multiplex PCR; TCRdb's copy has only in-frame clones and leaves some out. The table has more than 150,000 clones, 80% to 85% seen once; the top ten hold 2.5% to 3%. The ends lost 3 bases at V and 7 bases at J; junction bases unmatched: 8. The V gene's germline CDR1 is MNHNS and CDR2 SASEGT. CDR3 length: 14 residues. This receptor was obtained from a woman younger than 30 in good health and CMV-seropositive. Specimen: PBMCs. The genes are TRBV6-1 and TRBJ1-2, with TRBD1 matching 7 bases. The CDR3 reads CASSESRGLTGYTF. CDR3 DNA sequence: TGTGCCAGCAGTGAGTCCAGGGGGTTGACTGGCTACACCTTC.